What follows is one T cell receptor (beta chain) and its context. Produced via immunoSEQ multiplex PCR; TCRdb's table is partial and in-frame only. Here the sample spans under 200,000 clones, 96% being singletons. The data were obtained in a study of control samples from healthy donors and cancer patients. Trimming left V 1 base short and J 6 bases short, with 8 bases between. Germline V gene data show CDR1 as SGHRS and CDR2 as YFSETQ. This CDR3 has 13 residues. The sequencing input was blood. The clonotype comes from a woman aged 25-40 years in good health. The V gene is TRBV5-1, the J gene TRBJ1-5, with D tentatively TRBD1 (6 bases). The CDR3 coding sequence is TGCGCCAGCAGCTTGACAGGGACTCAGCCCCAGCATTTT. This translates into CASSLTGTQPQHF.